A single sample is the source of the 25 T cell receptor beta chains below, sequenced in a study of OX40 agonist ivuxolimab in advanced cancers. Libraries were prepared by immunoSEQ multiplex PCR; TCRdb keeps only in-frame clonotypes and omits some of them. Altogether roughly 48,000 clones are present, around 80% being singletons, with the ten largest covering over 1%. Sequenced material: CD4+ or CD8+ T cells sorted from blood, taken in a trial of the OX40 agonist ivuxolimab. The receptor set was obtained from an adult with an advanced solid tumor such as melanoma, head and neck, liver or kidney cancer.

CDR3 bases: TGTGCCAGCTCCCCGGAGGGGGCTTGGGGCAATCAGCCCCAGCATTTT. Protein: CASSPEGAWGNQPQHF. The rearrangement joins TRBV18 to TRBJ1-5; 7 nucleotides agree with TRBD1. The length of the CDR3 is 16 residues. The J segment lost 2 bases and the V segment lost 6 bases, leaving 10 bases of the junction unmatched. Germline V gives CDR1 KGHSH, CDR2 LQKENI.

The chain has TRBV6-5 and TRBJ1-6; 7 nucleotides line up with TRBD1. There are 14 residues in the CDR3. In germline, CDR1 is MNHEY, CDR2 SVGAGI. Unmatched junction bases numbered 9, after V lost 6 bases and J lost 10 bases. The CDR3 DNA follows: TGTGCCAGCAGCATAGAAGGGGGCTGGTCACCCCTCCACTTT. This translates into CASSIEGGWSPLHF.

This sequence joins TRBV6-1 and TRBJ2-3, with 10 bases identical to TRBD1. Trimming removed 0 bases from V and 1 base from J; junction bases left unmatched: 1. CDR1 and CDR2 from the germline V gene are MNHNS and SASEGT. The CDR3 covers 16 residues. CDR3 DNA sequence: TGTGCCAGCAGTGAAGCCGGACAGGGGGGCACAGATACGCAGTATTTT. Translated, it gives CASSEAGQGGTDTQYF.

V and J are TRBV19 and TRBJ1-2, with 10 positions matching TRBD1. V lost 5 bases and J lost 8; bases outside the gene matches: 8. The CDR3 is 14 residues long. Looked up from germline, CDR1 is LNHDA and CDR2 is SQIVND (reference sequence). CDR3 loop: CASSVRTGGKGYTF. As DNA, the CDR3 is TGTGCCAGTAGTGTTCGGACAGGGGGTAAAGGCTACACCTTC.

The genes are TRBV30 and TRBJ2-5; 11 bases are shared with TRBD2. CDR1 and CDR2 (germline): GTSNPN, SVGIG (reference sequence). With V trimmed by 6 bases and J by 5 bases, 8 bases remained unmatched. The CDR3 has 14 amino acids. CDR3 region: CACHPSGGRETQYF. CDR3 DNA sequence: TGTGCCTGCCACCCTAGCGGGGGGCGGGAGACCCAGTACTTC.

The genes are TRBV15 and TRBJ2-7, with 9 bases aligning to TRBD1. CDR1 is LNHNV and CDR2 is YYDKDF in the germline V gene (reference sequence). Trimming at V came to 2 bases and at J to 2 bases, leaving 4 bases not matched to a gene. The CDR3 covers 15 residues. The CDR3 reads CATSRMTGGAYEQYF. CDR3 DNA sequence: TGTGCCACCAGCAGAATGACAGGGGGGGCCTACGAGCAGTACTTC.

V gene TRBV4-2 combines with J gene TRBJ1-2; 7 bases line up with TRBD1. This CDR3 comprises 15 residues. The germline V gene encodes CDR1 LGHNA and CDR2 YNFKEQ. J lost 4 bases, V lost 0 bases, and 5 bases had no gene match. The CDR3 sequence is CASSQESGGIYGYTF. Here the CDR3 DNA reads TGTGCCAGCAGCCAAGAGTCAGGGGGGATCTATGGCTACACCTTC.

J is TRBJ2-2 and V is TRBV29-1; the D gene is possibly TRBD1 (5 bases). CDR3 length equals 14 residues. In germline, CDR1 is SQVTM, CDR2 ANQGSEA. Between the trimmed V and J ends, which lost 7 bases and 3 bases, there was a span of 15 bases. CDR3 region: CSAKKGYDTGELFF. DNA of the CDR3: TGCAGCGCTAAAAAGGGGTACGACACCGGGGAGCTGTTTTTT.

This chain uses TRBV2 with TRBJ1-1; D might be TRBD1 (6 bases). Germline CDR1 is SNHLY and CDR2 is FYNNEI. This CDR3 region has 14 residues. V was clipped by 2 bases and J by 0 bases, with 7 bases between them. The CDR3 coding sequence is TGTGCCAGCAGTGAAACAGGGTTGAACACTGAAGCTTTCTTT. Protein product: CASSETGLNTEAFF.

For this clone: This may come from a read error, since a much larger clone is one base off. The chain recombines TRBV11-2 with TRBJ1-6; a weak D match, TRBD1 (5 bases). CDR3 size: 16 residues. V was cut by 5 bases and J by 6 bases, with 17 bases left in between. The germline V gene has CDR1 SGHAT and CDR2 FQNNGV. The CDR3 spells CASSPPSTGGNSPLHF. The CDR3 nucleotides are TGTGCCAGCAGCCCCCCTTCGACGGGGGGTAATTCACCCCTCCACTTT. Full variable domain (rest looked up from reference TRBV11-2 and TRBJ1-6): EAGVAQSPRYKIIEKRQSVAFWCNPISGHATLYWYQQILGQGPKLLIQFQNNGVVDDSQLPKDRFSAERLKGVDSTLKIQPAKLEDSAVYLCASSPPSTGGNSPLHFGNGTRLTVT.

This clone was seen once. The chain combines TRBV7-8 with TRBJ2-1; TRBD2 aligns across 8 bases. Germline loops: CDR1 SGHVS, CDR2 FQNEAQ. The CDR3 is made up of 15 amino acids. Trimming took 1 base from V and 5 from J; bases not matched to a gene: 4. CDR3 in amino acids: CASSLVAGGNNEQFF. The CDR3 DNA follows: TGTGCCAGCAGCTTAGTTGCGGGGGGCAACAATGAGCAGTTCTTC.

This chain joins TRBV23-1 and TRBJ2-7; tentatively, D is TRBD1 (6 bases). Being an ORF, TRBV23-1 has a function that is uncertain. V was pared by 6 bases and J by 2 bases, with 14 bases between. The CDR3 totals 14 residues. The CDR3: CASRGAQMTYEQYF. In DNA form, the CDR3 reads TGCGCCAGCAGGGGGGCACAGATGACCTACGAGCAGTACTTC.

The chain's CDR3 is CASSPRQGEGYTF. The CDR3 DNA reads TGTGCCAGCTCACCGCGACAGGGAGAGGGCTACACCTTC. The V and J genes are TRBV18 and TRBJ1-2; TRBD1 matches 7 bases. V was pared by 3 bases and J by 8 bases, with 6 bases of the junction left unmatched. The CDR3 runs 13 residues. The germline V gene encodes CDR1 KGHSH and CDR2 LQKENI.

CDR3 coding DNA: TGTGCCAGCAGCCCGACACGGGGGGGGAATGGCTACACCTTC. It specifies CASSPTRGGNGYTF. The chain uses TRBV5-6 and TRBJ1-2; D perhaps matches TRBD1 (5 bases). CDR1 is SGHDT and CDR2 is YYEEEE in the germline V gene. V was clipped by 4 bases and J by 6 bases, with 16 bases between them. This CDR3 has 14 amino acids. The entire variable domain, with the rest obtained from reference TRBV5-6 and TRBJ1-2, is as follows: DAGVTQSPTHLIKTRGQQVTLRCSPKSGHDTVSWYQQALGQGPQFIFQYYEEEERQRGNFPDRFSGHQFPNYSSELNVNALLLGDSALYLCASSPTRGGNGYTFGSGTRLTVV.

The chain links TRBV19 to TRBJ1-5, with D unresolved. Germline loops: CDR1 LNHDA, CDR2 SQIVND (reference sequence). Trimming cost V 4 bases and J 1 base, with 14 bases left between them. This CDR3 is built from 16 residues. CDR3: CASSTLTLASNQPQHF. In nucleotides, the CDR3 is TGTGCCAGTAGTACTTTGACACTGGCGAGCAATCAGCCCCAGCATTTT.

V usage is TRBV9 and J usage is TRBJ2-7, with 9 bases lining up with TRBD2. This CDR3 has 15 amino acids. Unmatched junction bases numbered 7, after V lost 4 bases and J lost 2 bases. The germline gives CDR1 SGDLS, CDR2 YYNGEE. In DNA, the CDR3 is TGTGCCAGCAGCCCCCGGGTAGCGGGGGCCTACGAGCAGTACTTC. It specifies CASSPRVAGAYEQYF.

This clone was counted a few times. The chain recombines TRBV2 with TRBJ1-5, with D tentatively TRBD1 (5 bases). This CDR3 spans 14 amino acids. Between the trimmed V and J ends, which lost 4 bases and 7 bases, there was a span of 14 bases. Germline values: CDR1 SNHLY, CDR2 FYNNEI. CDR3 amino acids: CASSVAGAKQPQHF. CDR3 coding DNA: TGTGCCAGCAGTGTCGCCGGGGCCAAACAGCCCCAGCATTTT.

This chain's CDR3 is CASSPISGANVLTF. CDR3 coding DNA: TGTGCCAGTAGTCCTATCTCTGGGGCCAACGTCCTGACTTTC. V and J are TRBV19 and TRBJ2-6; D remains ambiguous. V was trimmed by 5 bases and J by 0 bases, leaving 5 bases between them. The CDR3 has 14 amino acids. CDR1 and CDR2 from the germline V gene are LNHDA and SQIVND (reference sequence).

J is TRBJ1-5 and V is TRBV13, with 7 nucleotides matching TRBD1. J gave up 7 bases and V 0 bases, and 3 bases lay outside the gene matches. This CDR3 has 14 amino acids. Germline values: CDR1 PRHDT, CDR2 FYEKMQ (reference sequence). CDR3: CASSLGGGRQPQHF. The CDR3 DNA reads TGTGCCAGCAGCTTAGGAGGGGGCCGGCAGCCCCAGCATTTT.

The rearrangement joins TRBV29-1 to TRBJ1-2, with a possible D match to TRBD1 (6 bases). Trimming took 2 bases from V and 7 from J, leaving 11 bases between them. Germline CDR1 reads SQVTM; CDR2 reads ANQGSEA. This CDR3 has 12 amino acids. CDR3 DNA sequence: TGCAGCGTTGAACGTGGAGGGGGTGGCTACACCTTC. Translated, it gives CSVERGGGGYTF.

The genes are TRBV6-1 and TRBJ1-1; D remains ambiguous. V lost 5 bases to trimming and J lost 5 bases, with 15 bases between them. Germline loops: CDR1 MNHNS, CDR2 SASEGT. The CDR3 covers 14 residues. CDR3 coding DNA: TGTGCCAGCAGTTTACACCTTGTGGGGACTGAAGCTTTCTTT. Translated, it gives CASSLHLVGTEAFF.

About this clone itself: The junction departs from germline at one end; a sequencing error may be responsible. The chain joins TRBV7-7 to TRBJ2-1; the D is unclear. This CDR3 region has 16 residues. CDR1 is SSHAT and CDR2 is FNYEAQ in the germline V gene (reference sequence). The chain's CDR3 is CASSLSVHATVDEQFF. The CDR3 DNA sequence: TGTGCTAGCAGCTTATCCGTGCACGCAACTGTCGATGAGCAGTTCTTC.

This clone has just a few counts. The CDR3, as DNA: TGCGCCAGCAGCTTGGAGGGATCTGGGGCCAACGTCCTGACTTTC. Translation: CASSLEGSGANVLTF. V usage is TRBV5-1 and J usage is TRBJ2-6; D gene uncertain. Germline values: CDR1 SGHRS, CDR2 YFSETQ. Trimming left V 0 bases short and J 1 base short, with 5 bases between. This CDR3 region has 15 residues.

This chain connects TRBV7-3 to TRBJ1-2; D unresolved. The CDR3 has 15 residues. Germline V gene lookup returns CDR1 SGHTA and CDR2 FQGTGA. Trimming removed 0 bases at V and 8 bases at J, with 16 bases between. This CDR3 reads CASSLTPAGGNGYTF. In DNA, the CDR3 is TGTGCCAGCAGCTTAACCCCTGCGGGAGGGAACGGCTACACCTTC.

The genes are TRBV10-3 and TRBJ2-1; D ambiguous. V shed 4 bases and J shed 8 bases, with 9 bases lying between them. Germline V gene lookup returns CDR1 ENHRY and CDR2 SYGVKD. The CDR3 is 12 amino acids. The chain's CDR3 is CAISATGHEQFF. CDR3 DNA sequence: TGTGCCATCAGTGCGACCGGCCATGAGCAGTTCTTC.